The clone carrying this TCR beta chain was counted only a few times. The germline V gene encodes CDR1 LGHNA and CDR2 YSLEER. The CDR3 extends over 14 amino acids. V was trimmed by 0 bases and J by 10 bases, leaving 10 bases between them. This record belongs to a study of T cell responses to AZD1222 COVID-19 vaccine. Measured with immunoSEQ multiplex PCR; TCRdb has only the in-frame clones, and not every one. The table records 150,000 or so clones, around 93% of them present only once. This clonotype was obtained from an adult in good health. The material sequenced was peripheral blood, taken on day 0 of AZD1222 vaccination. The rearrangement links TRBV4-3 to TRBJ1-6, with D possibly TRBD1 on 5 matching bases. CDR3 DNA: TGCGCCAGCAGCCAAGAGATGAGGGACTCACCCCTCCACTTT. Its translation is CASSQEMRDSPLHF.